A selection of T cell receptor beta chains follows, all from one sample in a study of shared clonotypes between healthy human individuals. Only in-frame clones appear in the TCRdb table, and some are missing; sequencing was by immunoSEQ multiplex PCR. The sample consists of over 2 million clones, 85% to 95% of them appearing once. Sequenced sample: naive CD4+ T cells from PBMCs. The source of these receptors is a man younger than 30 in good health. Some clones in this sample may be carry-over from other donors' samples. Both conserved end residues are part of each CDR3. The D gene is left open where the match is weak. Size is omitted from some rows. Given values are once, few, many or a class for expanded clones.

size	J	V	D	CDR3	DNA
-	TRBJ2-7	TRBV5-4	TRBD2	CASSPQREGHEQYF	TGTGCCAGCAGCCCTCAGCGGGAGGGGCACGAGCAGTACTTC
-	TRBJ2-5	TRBV11-2	-	CASSFGSSDETQYF	TGTGCCAGCAGCTTTGGCTCAAGCGACGAGACCCAGTACTTC
-	TRBJ2-3	TRBV5-1	TRBD1	CASSLTGGGDTQYF	TGCGCCAGCAGCTTGACAGGGGGCGGGGATACGCAGTATTTT
-	TRBJ2-3	TRBV7-9	-	CASSLGSGGEDTQYF	TGTGCCAGCAGCTTAGGTAGCGGTGGGGAGGATACGCAGTATTTT
-	TRBJ2-4	TRBV10-3	-	CAISALPSKNIQYF	TGTGCCATCAGCGCCCTCCCGAGCAAAAACATTCAGTACTTC
few	TRBJ1-1	TRBV5-1	-	CASSLAIGDTEAFF	TGCGCCAGCAGCTTGGCCATTGGAGACACTGAAGCTTTCTTT
-	TRBJ2-1	TRBV5-1	TRBD1	CASSLGTGGKGEQFF	TGCGCCAGCAGCTTGGGGACAGGGGGAAAGGGTGAGCAGTTCTTC
once	TRBJ2-1	TRBV7-8	-	CASSPAGPGGISYNEQFF	TGTGCCAGCAGCCCCGCCGGCCCAGGAGGGATCTCCTACAATGAGCAGTTCTTC
-	TRBJ2-1	TRBV18	TRBD2	CASSGLAGVGEQFF	TGTGCCAGCTCCGGCCTAGCGGGAGTTGGTGAGCAGTTCTTC
-	TRBJ1-1	TRBV6-1	-	CASSGGTLTEAFF	TGTGCCAGCAGTGGCGGGACACTTACTGAAGCTTTCTTT
once	TRBJ2-1	TRBV29-1	-	CSVEDPGRASSSYNEQFF	TGCAGCGTTGAAGATCCGGGTCGGGCCAGCAGCTCCTACAATGAGCAGTTCTTC
-	TRBJ2-1	TRBV9	TRBD2	CASSGTSGNYNEQFF	TGTGCCAGCAGCGGGACTAGCGGAAACTACAATGAGCAGTTCTTC
-	TRBJ2-7	TRBV28	TRBD2	CASERGRRSEQYF	TGTGCCAGTGAGCGGGGGCGGCGCTCCGAGCAGTACTTC
-	TRBJ1-4	TRBV5-4	-	CASSRDRTNEKLFF	TGTGCCAGCAGCCGCGACAGAACTAATGAAAAACTGTTTTTT
once	TRBJ1-2	TRBV5-1	TRBD1	CASSRWDSGGYGYTF	TGCGCCAGCAGCCGCTGGGACAGTGGAGGCTATGGCTACACCTTC
-	TRBJ2-7	TRBV10-1	-	CATGRSTYEQYF	TGCGCCACCGGCCGCAGTACCTACGAGCAGTACTTC
-	TRBJ2-1	TRBV18	-	CASSPPMGANEQFF	TGTGCCAGCTCACCACCGATGGGGGCAAATGAGCAGTTCTTC
-	TRBJ2-1	TRBV5-1	-	CASSLVWNEQFF	TGCGCCAGCAGCTTGGTATGGAATGAGCAGTTCTTC
-	TRBJ1-6	TRBV7-8	-	CASSLPVVGQSYNSPLHF	TGTGCCAGCAGCTTACCCGTGGTTGGACAGTCATATAATTCACCCCTCCACTTT
-	TRBJ1-1	TRBV6-5	TRBD1	CASGNSGGVAFF	TGTGCCAGCGGAAACTCAGGGGGGGTAGCTTTCTTT
few	TRBJ1-1	TRBV5-1	-	CASSLTLDSEAFF	TGCGCCAGCAGCTTGACTCTAGACTCTGAAGCTTTCTTT
-	TRBJ2-1	TRBV18	TRBD1	CASSKAGDRAHNEQFF	TGTGCCAGCTCAAAGGCTGGGGACAGGGCCCACAATGAGCAGTTCTTC
-	TRBJ1-5	TRBV10-3	-	CAISESGDQPQHF	TGTGCCATCAGTGAGTCTGGGGATCAGCCCCAGCATTTT
-	TRBJ2-3	TRBV5-1	-	CASSLVLEGTDTQYF	TGCGCCAGCAGCTTGGTTCTAGAGGGCACAGATACGCAGTATTTT
-	TRBJ1-5	TRBV6-1	-	CASSEGQVRAQPQHF	TGTGCCAGCAGTGAAGGACAGGTACGGGCTCAGCCCCAGCATTTT
-	TRBJ2-5	TRBV5-1	-	CASTLGRDLYF	TGCGCCAGCACCCTGGGACGAGACCTGTACTTC
-	TRBJ2-2	TRBV1	-	CTSSQVSSGSNTGELFF	TGCACCAGCAGCCAAGTGTCATCAGGGTCGAACACCGGGGAGCTGTTTTTT
once	TRBJ2-7	TRBV28	-	CASTSPGTSSYEQYF	TGTGCCAGCACCTCCCCTGGCACAAGCTCCTACGAGCAGTACTTC
-	TRBJ2-3	TRBV11-2	-	CASTNPKHRDWTDTQYF	TGTGCCAGCACCAACCCTAAACACAGGGATTGGACAGATACGCAGTATTTT
-	TRBJ2-7	TRBV27	-	CASSRLRTGEQYF	TGTGCCAGCAGTCGCCTTAGGACCGGTGAGCAGTACTTC
once	TRBJ2-4	TRBV5-1	TRBD1	CASSSTGGDGKNIQYF	TGCGCCAGCAGCAGCACAGGGGGCGACGGCAAAAACATTCAGTACTTC
-	TRBJ2-7	TRBV6-5	TRBD2	CASSYGGGTWYF	TGTGCCAGCAGTTACGGGGGAGGGACTTGGTACTTC
-	TRBJ1-1	TRBV5-1	-	CASISQGGTEAFF	TGCGCCAGCATCTCCCAGGGTGGAACTGAAGCTTTCTTT
once	TRBJ2-1	TRBV9	TRBD2	CASSPRGGGRDNEQFF	TGTGCCAGCAGCCCCCGGGGTGGCGGGAGAGACAATGAGCAGTTCTTC
-	TRBJ2-7	TRBV9	-	CASSAGTFPRDEQYF	TGTGCCAGCAGCGCTGGGACTTTCCCTCGGGACGAGCAGTACTTC
-	TRBJ2-1	TRBV28	-	CASRSDAYNEQFF	TGTGCCAGCAGATCGGACGCTTACAATGAGCAGTTCTTC
-	TRBJ1-5	TRBV30	-	CAWSVRGAGGGSNQPQHF	TGTGCCTGGAGTGTCCGGGGAGCTGGGGGGGGAAGCAATCAGCCCCAGCATTTT
few	TRBJ2-1	TRBV9	-	CASSVVSSYNEQFF	TGTGCCAGCAGCGTAGTGAGCTCCTACAATGAGCAGTTCTTC
-	TRBJ2-5	TRBV28	TRBD2	CASSYVAGIKETQYF	TGTGCCAGCAGTTATGTAGCGGGTATAAAAGAGACCCAGTACTTC
-	TRBJ1-5	TRBV28	-	CASSPSWRQPQHF	TGTGCCAGTTCCCCGTCCTGGCGGCAGCCCCAGCATTTT